This T cell receptor beta chain was recovered during a study of OX40 agonist ivuxolimab in advanced cancers. Study summary: Patients were infused with ivuxolimab every 2 weeks at 0.01 to 10 mg/kg.

Anyone with autoimmune disease history or systemic immunosuppression was excluded. The CDR3 has 15 amino acids. CDR1 and CDR2 (germline): MNHEY, SMNVEV (reference sequence). Between the trimmed V and J ends, which lost 1 base and 2 bases, there was a span of 10 bases. Points from the study as a whole: Relative to CD4+ cells, CD8+ T cells on average had more expanded clones.

Comment on this clone: Its antigen is unidentified.

Assay: immunoSEQ multiplex PCR; the TCRdb copy retains only in-frame clones and omits some. The top ten hold roughly 4.5% of the sample, which has some 50,000 clones, 90% to 95% seen once. This material consisted of CD4+ or CD8+ T cells sorted from blood, taken in a trial of the OX40 agonist ivuxolimab. The sequence came from an adult with an advanced solid tumor such as melanoma, head and neck, liver or kidney cancer. The chain uses TRBV27 and TRBJ2-3; tentative D call: TRBD2 (6 bases). The CDR3 DNA sequence: TGTGCCAGCAGTTTATTACCTAGCGACACAGATACGCAGTATTTT. It yields the protein CASSLLPSDTDTQYF.